Below are 31 T cell receptor beta chains sequenced from a single sample in a study of blood T cell repertoires in COVID-19. Measured with immunoSEQ multiplex PCR; TCRdb has only the in-frame clones, and not every one. This repertoire shows about 220,000 clones, approximately 83% found once; its top ten account for 3%. The sequenced material came from peripheral blood. These receptors came from a woman in her twenties or thirties who had recovered from COVID-19.

J is TRBJ1-1 and V is TRBV3-1 (or the pseudogene TRBV3-2); D gene unclear. Trimming cost V 4 bases and J 0 bases, with 6 bases left between them. Germline assignment: CDR1 LGHDT and CDR2 YNNKEL (reference sequence). The CDR3 runs 13 residues. CDR3 in DNA: TGTGCCAGCAGCCCCGTCTTGAACACTGAAGCTTTCTTT. Translating gives CASSPVLNTEAFF.

The V gene is TRBV30, the J gene TRBJ2-4; 10 positions match TRBD2. Germline V CDR1 and CDR2: GTSNPN, SVGIG (reference sequence). The CDR3 spans 12 residues. V gave up 5 bases and J gave up 8 bases; unmatched junction bases: 3. CDR3 loop: CAWASGSDIQYF. The CDR3 DNA reads TGTGCCTGGGCTAGCGGGAGTGACATTCAGTACTTC.

This chain joins TRBV6-5 and TRBJ1-4; no firm D call. The CDR3 consists of 14 residues. The germline gives CDR1 MNHEY, CDR2 SVGAGI. Trimming shortened V by 5 bases and J by 7 bases, and 14 bases separated the two germline ends. The CDR3 DNA follows: TGTGCCAGCAGTCCACGTGAGGGCGGTGAAAAACTGTTTTTT. This encodes CASSPREGGEKLFF.

The chain employs TRBV25-1 and TRBJ1-1; TRBD1 might be the D (6 bases). The germline V gene has CDR1 MGHDK and CDR2 SYGVNS. The V end was cut by 8 bases, the J end by 1 base, with 11 bases between. CDR3 size: 13 residues. In nucleotides, the CDR3 is TGTGCCAGCGGCGCGGGGGCGAACACTGAAGCTTTCTTT. It codes for CASGAGANTEAFF.

The V gene is TRBV11-2, the J gene TRBJ2-1; 7 nucleotides match TRBD1. Unmatched junction bases numbered 15, after V lost 5 bases and J lost 8 bases. This CDR3 region has 16 residues. Germline-derived CDR1 and CDR2 are SGHAT and FQNNGV. CDR3 sequence (DNA): TGTGCCAGCAGCCCTGCGACAGGGAATGAAATTGATGAGCAGTTCTTC. This translates into CASSPATGNEIDEQFF.

The chain employs TRBV5-1 and TRBJ1-5, with D possibly TRBD1 on 6 matching bases. CDR3 length: 16 amino acids. V dropped 9 bases and J dropped 0 bases, with 19 bases sitting between them. CDR1 is SGHRS, CDR2 YFSETQ, per germline. The DNA of the CDR3 is TGCGCCACTATCACCCGGGACACCTATAGCAATCAGCCCCAGCATTTT. Protein product: CATITRDTYSNQPQHF.

The chain combines TRBV19 with TRBJ2-1; TRBD2 agrees at 10 bases. Germline values: CDR1 LNHDA, CDR2 SQIVND (reference sequence). After removal of 5 bases from V and 6 bases from J, the junction contained 10 bases not matched to a gene. The CDR3 runs 16 residues. The CDR3 loop is CASSPGAGGPSNEQFF. CDR3 nucleotide sequence: TGTGCCAGTAGTCCCGGAGCGGGAGGGCCCTCCAATGAGCAGTTCTTC.

This sequence joins TRBV20-1 and TRBJ2-5, with 8 positions matching TRBD2. The CDR3 is 11 amino acids. The junction had 3 bases not matched to a gene; V was cut back by 7 bases and J by 5 bases. The germline V gene encodes CDR1 DFQATT and CDR2 SNEGSKA (reference sequence). Here the CDR3 reads CSVGGGETQYF. Written as DNA, the CDR3 is TGCAGTGTGGGCGGGGGGGAGACCCAGTACTTC.

The rearrangement uses TRBV11-3 and TRBJ1-2; 7 bases fit TRBD1. J lost 6 bases, V lost 5 bases, and 9 bases had no gene match. In germline, CDR1 is SGHNT, CDR2 YENEEA. The CDR3 has 14 residues. The chain's CDR3 is CASSPTGTANGYTF. Here the CDR3 DNA reads TGTGCCAGCAGCCCCACCGGGACAGCAAATGGCTACACCTTC.

This rearrangement joins TRBV6-1 to TRBJ2-1, with 10 nucleotides matching TRBD2. The germline gives CDR1 MNHNS, CDR2 SASEGT. The junction had 18 bases not matched to a gene; V was cut back by 3 bases and J by 7 bases. There are 19 residues in the CDR3. The CDR3 sequence: CASSDPLASGRGTVNEQFF. The CDR3 bases are TGTGCCAGCAGTGACCCCCTTGCTAGCGGGAGAGGGACGGTGAATGAGCAGTTCTTC.

V is TRBV6-5 and J is TRBJ1-4, with TRBD1 identical over 7 bases. Looked up from germline, CDR1 is MNHEY and CDR2 is SVGAGI. The CDR3 covers 12 residues. Trimming at V came to 0 bases and at J to 13 bases, leaving 2 bases not matched to a gene. CDR3 bases: TGTGCCAGCAGTTACTCGACAGGGCGACTGTTTTTT. This translates into CASSYSTGRLFF.

The V gene is TRBV9, the J gene TRBJ2-3; D is possibly TRBD2 (6 bases). Germline CDR1 and CDR2: SGDLS and YYNGEE. The CDR3 has 14 residues. The ends were cut back, 2 bases at V and 1 base at J, with 8 bases in the middle. The CDR3: CASSVSSGTDTQYF. The CDR3 DNA reads as TGTGCCAGCAGCGTTTCTAGCGGCACAGATACGCAGTATTTT.

The V gene is TRBV13, the J gene TRBJ2-5; 16 nucleotides match TRBD2. This CDR3 has 16 residues. Unmatched junction bases numbered 2, after V lost 5 bases and J lost 2 bases. CDR1 and CDR2 (germline): PRHDT, FYEKMQ (reference sequence). The CDR3 coding sequence is TGTGCCAGCAGCACGGGACTAGCGGGAGGGCAAGAGACCCAGTACTTC. It translates to CASSTGLAGGQETQYF.

This rearrangement joins TRBV27 to TRBJ2-7, with D perhaps matching TRBD1 (5 bases). V lost 0 bases to trimming and J lost 0 bases, with 12 bases between them. Germline V CDR1 and CDR2: MNHEY, SMNVEV (reference sequence). This CDR3 is 16 amino acids long. The CDR3, as DNA: TGTGCCAGCAGTTTATCGACAGACCTGGGCTCCTACGAGCAGTACTTC. Translated: CASSLSTDLGSYEQYF.

This chain joins TRBV19 and TRBJ2-7, with 9 bases fitting TRBD1. The germline V gene has CDR1 LNHDA and CDR2 SQIVND (reference sequence). The V gene end was trimmed by 3 bases and the J gene end by 6 bases; junction bases not matched to a gene: 6. The CDR3 is 14 amino acids. This CDR3 reads CASSIRDRVREQYF. CDR3 nucleotides: TGTGCCAGTAGTATCCGGGACAGGGTACGCGAGCAGTACTTC.

The rearrangement links TRBV9 to TRBJ2-2; D is perhaps TRBD2 (5 bases). V lost 0 bases and J 0 bases, leaving 9 bases between the germline ends. The CDR3 is 16 residues long. Germline CDR1 and CDR2: SGDLS and YYNGEE. CDR3 loop: CASSVGGGPNTGELFF. DNA for the CDR3: TGTGCCAGCAGCGTAGGCGGCGGGCCGAACACCGGGGAGCTGTTTTTT.

The rearrangement uses TRBV9 and TRBJ2-7, with 9 bases identical to TRBD2. Trimming removed 0 bases from V and 5 bases from J; junction bases left unmatched: 6. The germline CDR1 and CDR2 sequences are SGDLS and YYNGEE. The CDR3 totals 15 residues. CDR3 amino acids: CASSVELAGIHEQYF. Here the CDR3 DNA reads TGTGCCAGCAGCGTAGAACTAGCGGGTATCCACGAGCAGTACTTC.

V and J are TRBV4-1 and TRBJ2-7, with a possible D match to TRBD2 (6 bases). The CDR3 totals 11 residues. Deletions cut 5 bases from V and 7 bases from J, with 9 bases between. Looked up from germline, CDR1 is MGHRA and CDR2 is YSYEKL. The CDR3 nucleotides read TGCGCCAGCAGCTCCCGGGGGGAGCAGTACTTC. As protein: CASSSRGEQYF.

The chain has TRBV5-6 and TRBJ2-3, with a tentative D call TRBD2 (5 bases). The CDR3 sequence is 12 residues long. Looked up from germline, CDR1 is SGHDT and CDR2 is YYEEEE. Trimming cost V 4 bases and J 7 bases, with 10 bases left between them. The CDR3 sequence is CASSVTGNTQYF. The CDR3 DNA sequence: TGTGCCAGCAGCGTGACGGGGAATACGCAGTATTTT.

The chain links TRBV5-1 to TRBJ1-1, with a weak D call TRBD1 (6 bases). V was clipped by 3 bases and J by 3 bases, with 27 bases between them. The length of the CDR3 is 19 residues. CDR1 and CDR2 from the germline V gene are SGHRS and YFSETQ. Here the CDR3 reads CASSYPVAGHPGGYTEAFF. CDR3 DNA: TGCGCCAGCAGCTATCCGGTGGCGGGACACCCGGGGGGTTACACTGAAGCTTTCTTT.

The sample holds many counts of this clone. V gene TRBV30 combines with J gene TRBJ2-1; D remains unclear. Germline values: CDR1 GTSNPN, CDR2 SVGIG (reference sequence). The CDR3 has 13 amino acids. Deletions cut 8 bases from V and 0 bases from J, with 11 bases between. This chain's CDR3 is CARQEDSYNEQFF. As DNA, the CDR3 is TGTGCCCGGCAGGAAGACTCCTACAATGAGCAGTTCTTC.

The chain carries TRBV3-1 (or the pseudogene TRBV3-2) and TRBJ2-7; no definite D call. The CDR3 loop spans 11 amino acids. Germline V gene lookup returns CDR1 LGHDT and CDR2 YNNKEL (reference sequence). The V and J ends lost 4 bases and 3 bases respectively, with 4 bases between them. CDR3 in DNA: TGTGCCAGCAGCCGTTACTACGAGCAGTACTTC. Translating it yields CASSRYYEQYF.

This clone occurred once. The chain couples TRBV19 to TRBJ2-1; D perhaps matches TRBD2 (5 bases). V lost 5 bases, J lost 3 bases, and 8 bases lay in between. The CDR3 runs 13 residues. From germline, CDR1 is LNHDA and CDR2 SQIVND (reference sequence). The CDR3 DNA is TGTGCCAGTAGTCATGAGGGCTACAATGAGCAGTTCTTC. Protein: CASSHEGYNEQFF.

The chain combines TRBV5-1 with TRBJ2-7; possibly TRBD2 for D (6 bases). This CDR3 has 15 residues. V lost 5 bases and J 1 base, leaving 16 bases between the germline ends. Germline lookup yields CDR1 SGHRS and CDR2 YFSETQ. DNA of the CDR3: TGCGCCAGCAGGAAGGAGGGCGCTTTGTCCTACGAGCAGTACTTC. Translating gives CASRKEGALSYEQYF.

Remarks on this clone: The same CDR3 arises from other DNA sequences in this sample as well. This chain links TRBV5-1 with TRBJ1-2; 7 bases are a match to TRBD1. Germline CDR1 SGHRS, CDR2 YFSETQ. Germline trimming cut 0 bases from V and 2 bases from J; bases unmatched to any gene: 1. The CDR3 extends over 14 amino acids. CDR3: CASSLGTGNYGYTF. The CDR3 region has the DNA TGCGCCAGCAGCTTGGGGACAGGCAACTATGGCTACACCTTC.

The chain has TRBV19 and TRBJ2-7; possibly TRBD1 for D (5 bases). The CDR3 extends over 12 amino acids. Germline assignment: CDR1 LNHDA and CDR2 SQIVND (reference sequence). V shed 6 bases and J shed 0 bases, with 6 bases lying between them. This CDR3 reads CASRDNSYEQYF. CDR3 in DNA: TGTGCCAGTAGGGACAACTCCTACGAGCAGTACTTC.

This clone was seen only once. The genes are TRBV6-5 and TRBJ2-6; the D gene is possibly TRBD1 (6 bases). The CDR3 loop spans 14 amino acids. Germline V gene sequence: CDR1 MNHEY, CDR2 SVGAGI. V was pared by 6 bases and J by 4 bases, with 10 bases between. The CDR3, as DNA: TGTGCCAGCAGGAACAGGGCCGGGGCCAACGTCCTGACTTTC. Translating it yields CASRNRAGANVLTF.

The chain couples TRBV28 to TRBJ2-2, with a weak D call TRBD1 (6 bases). This CDR3 is 14 amino acids long. Trimming removed 6 bases from V and 1 base from J, with 9 bases in between. Germline CDR1 is MDHEN and CDR2 is SYDVKM. CDR3 loop: CASRDSVNTGELFF. The CDR3 DNA sequence: TGTGCCAGCAGGGACAGCGTGAACACCGGGGAGCTGTTTTTT.

This clone was seen only a few times. This chain uses TRBV25-1 with TRBJ2-2, with 7 bases lining up with TRBD1. The V and J ends lost 7 bases and 4 bases, in that order; junction bases with no gene match: 15. The CDR3 spans 17 residues. The germline gives CDR1 MGHDK, CDR2 SYGVNS. The CDR3 spells CASTGKGGTLSTGELFF. DNA of the CDR3: TGTGCCAGCACGGGGAAAGGGGGCACGTTGAGCACCGGGGAGCTGTTTTTT.

The chain joins TRBV28 to TRBJ1-3, with D perhaps matching TRBD1 (6 bases). Germline lookup yields CDR1 MDHEN and CDR2 SYDVKM. Trimming took off 3 bases at V and 3 bases at J, with 12 bases between the two ends. The length of the CDR3 is 15 residues. The CDR3 DNA reads TGTGCCAGCAGTTTCGGACAGTTAAGTGGAAACACCATATATTTT. Translation gives CASSFGQLSGNTIYF.

The rearrangement links TRBV7-3 to TRBJ2-2; D unresolved. CDR3 length: 17 residues. In germline, CDR1 is SGHTA, CDR2 FQGTGA. With 4 bases removed from V and 1 base from J, the gap between germline ends came to 16 bases. Here the CDR3 reads CASSSTAASGNTGELFF. Here the CDR3 DNA reads TGTGCCAGCAGCTCTACGGCCGCCTCGGGGAACACCGGGGAGCTGTTTTTT.